The 13 T cell receptor beta chains below come from one sample, sequenced in a study of T cells in Graves' hyperthyroidism and ophthalmopathy. RNA transcripts served as the template for amplifying TCR beta CDR3 regions. With the HTBI primer set, the TCR CDR3 went through a first round of RT-PCR. Using its own MiXCR run on the multiplex PCR reads, TCRdb lists one record per CDR3 protein. The sample has fewer than 500,000 distinct CDR3 sequences, approximately 15% seen once; the top ten hold roughly an eighth. The sample comprised blood. The receptors were sampled from a man aged 18 to 29 with Graves' ophthalmopathy.

The genes are TRBV30 and TRBJ1-1, with a weak D call TRBD1 (6 bases). The length of the CDR3 is 13 residues. Per germline, CDR1 GTSNPN and CDR2 SVGIG (reference sequence). V was pared by 4 bases and J by 3 bases, with 12 bases between. The CDR3 DNA is TGTGCCTGGAATGGGGGGCGTCACACTGAAGCTTTCTTT. Translating it yields CAWNGGRHTEAFF.

This clonotype has only a few counts. This chain links TRBV24-1 with TRBJ2-5, with D uncertain. CDR1 and CDR2 (germline): KGHDR, SFDVKD. The CDR3 length is 13 residues. The V and J ends lost 6 bases and 1 base respectively, with 8 bases between them. The CDR3 nucleotides are TGTGCCACCAGTCAGAATACCCAAGAGACCCAGTACTTC. This codes for CATSQNTQETQYF.

This clonotype was observed many times. This may arise from a read error, as a much more abundant clone is one base away. V usage is TRBV2 and J usage is TRBJ2-1; 9 nucleotides match TRBD2. The CDR3 length is 16 residues. Germline trimming cut 5 bases from V and 4 bases from J; bases unmatched to any gene: 9. Germline loops: CDR1 SNHLY, CDR2 FYNNEI. CDR3: CASSKSAGGHYNEQFF. The CDR3 nucleotides are TGTGCCAGCAGTAAAAGTGCGGGAGGGCATTACAATGAGCAGTTCTTC.

This clonotype was recorded many times. The rearrangement uses TRBV6-2 or TRBV6-3 and TRBJ2-7; perhaps TRBD1 as D (7 bases). Germline V lookup: CDR1 MNHEY, CDR2 SVGEGT. V was cut by 2 bases and J by 6 bases, with 20 bases left in between. The CDR3 is 16 residues long. The CDR3 nucleotides read TGTGCCAGCAGTTACAGGGCTGGAGGGGGCATTGGCGAGCAGTACTTC. It translates to CASSYRAGGGIGEQYF.

V is TRBV4-1 and J is TRBJ1-1; maybe TRBD1 (6 bases). CDR3 size: 17 residues. V dropped 1 base and J dropped 6 bases, with 21 bases sitting between them. CDR1 is MGHRA and CDR2 is YSYEKL in the germline V gene. CDR3 loop: CASSQAPPGQGGAEAFF. The CDR3 DNA follows: TGCGCCAGCAGCCAAGCCCCTCCGGGCCAAGGGGGAGCTGAAGCTTTCTTT.

This sequence joins TRBV19 and TRBJ2-4, with 10 bases that match TRBD2. The CDR3 is made up of 16 amino acids. Germline V gives CDR1 LNHDA, CDR2 SQIVND (reference sequence). Germline trimming cut 5 bases from V and 4 bases from J; bases unmatched to any gene: 8. The CDR3 DNA sequence: TGTGCCAGTAGTCCCGACAGCGGGAGGGGGAAAAACATTCAGTACTTC. This codes for CASSPDSGRGKNIQYF. Combining the CDR3 with reference TRBV19 and TRBJ2-4 gives the whole variable domain DGGITQSPKYLFRKEGQNVTLSCEQNLNHDAMYWYRQDPGQGLRLIYYSQIVNDFQKGDIAEGYSVSREKKESFPLTVTSAQKNPTAFYLCASSPDSGRGKNIQYFGAGTRLSVL.

The table lists this clonotype with many counts. V is TRBV2 and J is TRBJ1-2; D is perhaps TRBD1 (6 bases). V was trimmed by 6 bases and J by 6 bases, leaving 14 bases between them. The CDR3 sequence is 13 residues long. Germline-derived CDR1 and CDR2 are SNHLY and FYNNEI. CDR3 DNA: TGTGCCAGCAGATTGACAGGATCCCATGGCTACACCTTC. It yields the protein CASRLTGSHGYTF.

V and J are TRBV5-1 and TRBJ2-3, with D perhaps matching TRBD2 (6 bases). V lost 7 bases and J 3 bases, leaving 15 bases between the germline ends. Germline loops: CDR1 SGHRS, CDR2 YFSETQ. The CDR3 consists of 14 residues. This CDR3 reads CASAPGDRTDTQYF. The CDR3 DNA reads TGCGCCAGCGCCCCGGGGGATCGGACAGATACGCAGTATTTT.

This clonotype was detected ten times or more. The V call is TRBV13, the J call TRBJ2-1; 8 bases align to TRBD2. V gave up 5 bases and J gave up 6 bases; unmatched junction bases: 6. Germline CDR1 is PRHDT and CDR2 is FYEKMQ (reference sequence). The CDR3 sequence is 14 residues long. CDR3 DNA: TGTGCCAGCAGCCCACGGGGGGGAGTCAATGAGCAGTTCTTC. This codes for CASSPRGGVNEQFF.

This clonotype was recorded many times. The V and J genes are TRBV11-2 and TRBJ2-5, with TRBD1 as a possible D gene (6 bases). Trimming removed 4 bases from V and 3 bases from J, with 9 bases in between. CDR3 length: 13 amino acids. Germline values: CDR1 SGHAT, CDR2 FQNNGV. The CDR3 DNA is TGTGCCAGCAGCTCAAGGACAGAAGAGACCCAGTACTTC. Residues: CASSSRTEETQYF.

The chain uses TRBV6-1 and TRBJ2-3, with 7 positions matching TRBD2. Germline V gene data show CDR1 as MNHNS and CDR2 as SASEGT. With 0 bases clipped from V and 2 bases from J, the junction kept 5 bases outside the gene matches. The CDR3 length is 16 residues. The DNA for the CDR3 is TGTGCCAGCAGTGAAGCGCTTCTAGCGGTCACAGATACGCAGTATTTT. Translation gives CASSEALLAVTDTQYF.

This clonotype occurred many times. This chain uses TRBV7-2 with TRBJ2-5, with no clear D. This CDR3 contains 13 residues. V lost 6 bases and J lost 2, with 10 bases in between. Germline V gene data show CDR1 as SGHTA and CDR2 as FQGNSA. The CDR3 region is CASSFRRQETQYF. CDR3 coding DNA: TGTGCCAGCAGTTTTCGTCGGCAAGAGACCCAGTACTTC.

This clonotype has ten or more counts. The chain couples TRBV7-2 to TRBJ2-3; D gene ambiguous. Germline V gene data show CDR1 as SGHTA and CDR2 as FQGNSA. The CDR3 is made up of 14 amino acids. Trimming cost V 1 base and J 1 base, with 6 bases left between them. The CDR3 here is CASSLGSRTDTQYF. The DNA of the CDR3 is TGTGCCAGCAGCTTAGGAAGCCGCACAGATACGCAGTATTTT.